This T cell receptor (beta chain) appears in the sequencing data of a study of T cells in narcolepsy. Background on the study: Healthy controls were enrolled alongside patients with narcolepsy type 1 or type 2. Overall study results and limits: Autoreactive HCRT-specific and TRIB2-specific clonotypes were marked in same-patient CSF-versus-blood CD4+ comparisons. Healthy controls reportedly lacked the autoreactive clonotypes serially found in patients' blood.

CDR1 KGHSH and CDR2 LQKENI come from the germline V gene. CDR3 length equals 13 residues. V lost 3 bases and J lost 5, with 10 bases in between. TCRdb keeps only in-frame clones here, not all; method: immunoSEQ multiplex PCR. The sample carries 25,000 to 30,000 clones, roughly 86% recorded once. This clone was seen more than once but under ten times. Its antigen is still unknown. This TCR came from a human donor in good health. The sequenced sample was memory (CD45RA-) CD4+ T cells from blood. This chain joins TRBV18 and TRBJ2-5, with D perhaps matching TRBD1 (6 bases). DNA of the CDR3: TGTGCCAGCTCACCCCAGGGGACCGAGACCCAGTACTTC. It specifies CASSPQGTETQYF.